This TCR beta chain is drawn from a study of T-cell memory formation after mild COVID-19. 5'RACE primed at constant segments yielded TCR alpha and TCR beta cDNA libraries bearing sample barcodes and UMIs. TCRdb independently ran MiXCR on the 5' RACE reads; one entry per CDR3 protein. The sample holds 450,000 to 650,000 distinct CDR3 sequences; around 20% are singletons and the top ten take around 13%. Study results and caveats: Certain responding clones were present in pre-infection memory, suggesting participation of cross-reactive memory.

Germline assignment: CDR1 LNHDA and CDR2 SQIVND (reference sequence). The V segment lost 4 bases and the J segment 1 base; nucleotides outside the gene matches: 3. CDR3 length: 16 amino acids. Concerning this clonotype: Its antigen is not known.

Sequences were obtained from PBMCs or a T cell subset sorted from them (not recorded which). This TCR was recovered from an adult woman who had mild COVID-19 (a few samples of this study predate the infection). Cell type and time point are not known. The rearrangement links TRBV19 to TRBJ2-5, with 13 bases matching TRBD2. In nucleotides, the CDR3 is TGTGCCAGTAGTAACCGACTAGCGGGAGGCCAAGAGACCCAGTACTTC. Translating it yields CASSNRLAGGQETQYF.